A single sample gave rise to the 24 T cell receptor beta chains below, sequenced in a study of blood T cell repertoires in COVID-19. Sequencing was performed with immunoSEQ multiplex PCR; in TCRdb, only in-frame clones are kept and a portion is missing. This repertoire shows around 140,000 clones, roughly nine tenths found once; its top ten account for about an eighth. Sequenced: peripheral blood. The receptors derive from a woman aged 70-85 years with COVID-19, enrolled during active disease.

The CDR3 DNA sequence: TGCGCCAGCACGAACAGCCCGGCTCTTTACGAGCAGTACTTC. It yields the protein CASTNSPALYEQYF. The V and J genes are TRBV10-2 and TRBJ2-7; D call uncertain. Germline-derived CDR1 and CDR2 are WSHSY and SAAADI. The CDR3 is 14 amino acids. Trimming stripped 7 bases from V and 4 bases from J, with 17 bases between.

In DNA, the CDR3 is TGTGCCAGCAGATGGGGGAGGGGCCAAGAGACCCAGTACTTC. Protein: CASRWGRGQETQYF. This chain joins TRBV2 and TRBJ2-5; TRBD2 matches 7 bases. The CDR3 is 14 amino acids. Germline V gene lookup returns CDR1 SNHLY and CDR2 FYNNEI. V trimming: 6 bases; J trimming: 1 base; junction bases outside the gene matches: 5.

This sequence joins TRBV6-5 and TRBJ2-5; D gene ambiguous. Germline CDR1 MNHEY, CDR2 SVGAGI. The CDR3 contains 13 residues. V was shortened by 7 bases and J by 4 bases, with 13 bases between the two germline ends. This CDR3 reads CASKSTVAETQYF. CDR3 DNA sequence: TGTGCCAGCAAGTCAACGGTAGCAGAGACCCAGTACTTC.

This clone was seen just once. The chain employs TRBV7-9 and TRBJ2-3; perhaps TRBD1 as D (7 bases). The CDR3 runs to 13 residues. Germline values: CDR1 SEHNR, CDR2 FQNEAQ (reference sequence). With 11 bases removed from V and 2 bases from J, the gap between germline ends came to 14 bases. The CDR3 DNA is TGTGCCTCGCCAGGGGGGCCCACAGATACGCAGTATTTT. Translating gives CASPGGPTDTQYF.

This clone came up once. V usage is TRBV18 and J usage is TRBJ1-6; D unclear. Trimming left V 3 bases short and J 8 bases short, with 8 bases between. Germline V gene sequence: CDR1 KGHSH, CDR2 LQKENI. The CDR3 is 13 residues long. The CDR3 region has the DNA TGTGCCAGCTCACCGATTACGGATTCACCCCTCCACTTT. Its protein product is CASSPITDSPLHF. The complete variable domain, with remaining parts taken from reference TRBV18 and TRBJ1-6, reads NAGVMQNPRHLVRRRGQEARLRCSPMKGHSHVYWYRQLPEEGLKFMVYLQKENIIDESGMPKERFSAEFPKEGPSILRIQQVVRGDSAAYFCASSPITDSPLHFGNGTRLTVT.

The J gene is TRBJ1-5, the V gene TRBV5-1; 7 bases are shared with TRBD1. The J segment lost 0 bases and the V segment lost 4 bases, leaving 4 bases of the junction unmatched. Germline lookup yields CDR1 SGHRS and CDR2 YFSETQ. CDR3 length: 15 amino acids. The CDR3 nucleotides read TGCGCCAGCAGCGATGACAGGGATAGCAATCAGCCCCAGCATTTT. Encoded protein: CASSDDRDSNQPQHF.

The genes are TRBV5-1 and TRBJ2-5; 12 bases align to TRBD2. Germline V lookup: CDR1 SGHRS, CDR2 YFSETQ. CDR3 length: 16 residues. J was trimmed by 5 bases and V by 0 bases; bases with no gene match: 5. This CDR3 reads CASSLAPSGGGETQYF. The DNA for the CDR3 is TGCGCCAGCAGCTTGGCGCCTAGCGGGGGGGGTGAGACCCAGTACTTC.

V and J are TRBV15 and TRBJ2-1; D unresolved. The CDR3 is 13 residues long. The germline V gene encodes CDR1 LNHNV and CDR2 YYDKDF (reference sequence). V dropped 4 bases and J dropped 10 bases, with 14 bases sitting between them. The CDR3 loop reads CATSKDAWREQFF. The CDR3 nucleotides are TGTGCCACCAGCAAAGACGCCTGGCGGGAGCAGTTCTTC.

The CDR3 sequence is CAWRDSYEQYF. The CDR3 nucleotides read TGTGCCTGGCGGGACAGCTACGAGCAGTACTTC. V and J are TRBV30 and TRBJ2-7; 7 bases map to TRBD1. The length of the CDR3 is 11 residues. Trimming took 5 bases from V and 3 from J; bases not matched to a gene: 1. Germline assignment: CDR1 GTSNPN and CDR2 SVGIG (reference sequence).

V and J are TRBV5-5 and TRBJ2-6, with 7 bases identical to TRBD1. The junction had 7 bases not matched to a gene; V was cut back by 3 bases and J by 4 bases. This CDR3 contains 16 residues. Germline V CDR1 and CDR2: SGHKS, YYEKEE (reference sequence). The CDR3 here is CASSSDRVAGANVLTF. As DNA, the CDR3 is TGTGCCAGCAGCTCAGACAGGGTGGCAGGGGCCAACGTCCTGACTTTC.

DNA of the CDR3: TGTGCCAGCGGCCAGGGAACGGGGGGCTACACCGGGGAGCTGTTTTTT. This translates into CASGQGTGGYTGELFF. J is TRBJ2-2 and V is TRBV27; D possibly corresponds to TRBD2 (7 bases). CDR1 MNHEY and CDR2 SMNVEV come from the germline V gene (reference sequence). V lost 8 bases and J 3 bases, leaving 19 bases between the germline ends. The length of the CDR3 is 16 residues.

The V call is TRBV5-6, the J call TRBJ1-2, with D unresolved. V was pared by 5 bases and J by 5 bases, with 13 bases between. The CDR3 has 13 residues. The germline V gene encodes CDR1 SGHDT and CDR2 YYEEEE. The CDR3 coding sequence is TGTGCCAGCAGACGCGAGAATTCTTATGGCTACACCTTC. Amino acids: CASRRENSYGYTF.

This chain uses TRBV5-5 with TRBJ2-1; D perhaps matches TRBD1 (5 bases). V shed 6 bases and J shed 3 bases, with 13 bases lying between them. Germline loops: CDR1 SGHKS, CDR2 YYEKEE (reference sequence). The CDR3 is made up of 14 amino acids. The CDR3 spells CASTDTPSYNEQFF. The CDR3 DNA follows: TGTGCCAGCACGGACACCCCAAGCTACAATGAGCAGTTCTTC.

The rearrangement uses TRBV4-2 and TRBJ2-7, with D perhaps TRBD1 (5 bases). The ends were cut back, 0 bases at V and 1 base at J, with 22 bases in the middle. Germline V gene data show CDR1 as LGHNA and CDR2 as YNFKEQ. The CDR3 has 19 amino acids. Written as DNA, the CDR3 is TGTGCCAGCAGCCAAGATTTAGTCGGTTGGGGCACCTCTTCCTACGAGCAGTACTTC. As protein: CASSQDLVGWGTSSYEQYF.

This clone was counted a few times. V is TRBV4-1 and J is TRBJ2-2; maybe TRBD1 (5 bases). The CDR3 loop spans 15 amino acids. V lost 2 bases to trimming and J lost 5 bases, with 12 bases between them. Germline assignment: CDR1 MGHRA and CDR2 YSYEKL. The CDR3 nucleotides read TGCGCCAGCAGCCAACCCCGACAGAAAACCGGGGAGCTGTTTTTT. Translation: CASSQPRQKTGELFF.

This rearrangement joins TRBV29-1 to TRBJ1-2, with 8 bases matching TRBD1. Trimming took 4 bases from V and 6 from J; bases not matched to a gene: 4. CDR1 and CDR2 from the germline V gene are SQVTM and ANQGSEA. CDR3 length: 12 amino acids. CDR3 residues: CSVAGGVDGYTF. The CDR3 DNA reads TGCAGCGTTGCAGGGGGCGTGGATGGCTACACCTTC.

The genes are TRBV1 and TRBJ2-4; TRBD1, the table's D call, was not compared with the DNA. TRBV1 represents a pseudogene. The CDR3 sequence is 15 residues long. This CDR3 reads CTSSPFRQGWNIQYF. In DNA, the CDR3 is TGCACCAGCAGCCCCTTTCGACAGGGTTGGAACATTCAGTACTTC.

The chain joins TRBV28 to TRBJ2-2; 8 bases align to TRBD1. V lost 8 bases, J lost 5 bases, and 7 bases stayed unmatched. Germline CDR1 is MDHEN and CDR2 is SYDVKM. This CDR3 region has 14 residues. Written as DNA, the CDR3 is TGTGCCAGCGGACAGGGAGTTAGGACCGGGGAGCTGTTTTTT. Translation: CASGQGVRTGELFF.

In its sample, this clone was seen a few times. This sequence joins TRBV7-9 and TRBJ1-2, with TRBD1 identical over 10 bases. CDR1 and CDR2 (germline): SEHNR, FQNEAQ (reference sequence). This CDR3 has 14 amino acids. The V segment lost 3 bases and the J segment 6 bases; nucleotides outside the gene matches: 4. The CDR3 region is CASSLDRGKDGYTF. CDR3 coding DNA: TGTGCCAGCAGCTTGGACAGGGGGAAAGATGGCTACACCTTC. The whole variable domain, remainder taken from reference TRBV7-9 and TRBJ1-2, is DTGVSQNPRHKITKRGQNVTFRCDPISEHNRLYWYRQTLGQGPEFLTYFQNEAQLEKSRLLSDRFSAERPKGSFSTLEIQRTEQGDSAMYLCASSLDRGKDGYTFGSGTRLTVV.

The chain joins TRBV4-2 to TRBJ2-3; TRBD1 matches at 7 bases. After removal of 0 bases from V and 1 base from J, the junction contained 4 bases not matched to a gene. The CDR3 totals 16 residues. Germline V gene sequence: CDR1 LGHNA, CDR2 YNFKEQ. CDR3 nucleotide sequence: TGTGCCAGCAGCCAAGATGGGGGACAGCGCACAGATACGCAGTATTTT. It yields the protein CASSQDGGQRTDTQYF.

This chain uses TRBV3-1 (or the pseudogene TRBV3-2) with TRBJ1-3, with D unclear. CDR1 and CDR2 from the germline V gene are LGHDT and YNNKEL (reference sequence). This CDR3 comprises 15 residues. V lost 0 bases to trimming and J lost 4 bases, with 10 bases between them. The CDR3 sequence: CASSQDWGGGNTIYF. The CDR3 coding sequence is TGTGCCAGCAGCCAAGATTGGGGAGGCGGAAACACCATATATTTT.

J is TRBJ1-5 and V is TRBV6-5, with 8 bases lining up with TRBD1. V shed 6 bases and J 7 bases; nucleotides not matched to a gene: 11. This CDR3 spans 15 amino acids. In germline, CDR1 is MNHEY, CDR2 SVGAGI. The CDR3 nucleotides are TGTGCCAGCAGCTATTCCAGGGGGCTAAGACAGCCCCAGCATTTT. It is translated as CASSYSRGLRQPQHF.

The J gene is TRBJ2-3, the V gene TRBV19; TRBD1 might be the D (5 bases). Germline lookup yields CDR1 LNHDA and CDR2 SQIVND (reference sequence). The V and J ends lost 6 bases and 4 bases respectively, with 11 bases between them. The CDR3 length is 13 residues. CDR3 DNA sequence: TGTGCCAGTAGCCAGGGAATCGCAGATACGCAGTATTTT. Protein sequence: CASSQGIADTQYF.

This chain links TRBV7-2 with TRBJ1-4; D is unresolved. Germline-derived CDR1 and CDR2 are SGHTA and FQGNSA. The CDR3 length is 14 residues. The germline V and J ends were trimmed by 4 bases and 0 bases, with 6 bases remaining between them. CDR3: CASSSQSTNEKLFF. CDR3 bases: TGTGCCAGCAGCTCACAGTCAACTAATGAAAAACTGTTTTTT.